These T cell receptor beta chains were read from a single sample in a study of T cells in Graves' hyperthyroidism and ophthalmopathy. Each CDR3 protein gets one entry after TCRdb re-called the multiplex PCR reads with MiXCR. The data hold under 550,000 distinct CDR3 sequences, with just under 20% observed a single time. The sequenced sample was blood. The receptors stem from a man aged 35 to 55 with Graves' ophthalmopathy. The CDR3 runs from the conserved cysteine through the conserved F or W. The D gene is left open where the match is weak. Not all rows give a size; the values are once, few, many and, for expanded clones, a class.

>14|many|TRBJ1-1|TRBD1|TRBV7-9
TGTGCCAGCAGCTTGACAGGGAAGAACACTGAAGCTTTCTTT
CASSLTGKNTEAFF
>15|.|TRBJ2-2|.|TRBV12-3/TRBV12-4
TGTGCCGGCAGTTTTCAGGGCAGGGTCATCGGGGAGCTGTTTTTT
CAGSFQGRVIGELFF
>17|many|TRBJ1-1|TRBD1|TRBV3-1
TGTGCCAGCAGCCAAAGGGACAGGAGCCCCTTGAACACTGAAGCTTTCTTT
CASSQRDRSPLNTEAFF
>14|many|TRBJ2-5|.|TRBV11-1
TGTGCCAGCAGCTCCGGGACCACCCAAGAGACCCAGTACTTC
CASSSGTTQETQYF
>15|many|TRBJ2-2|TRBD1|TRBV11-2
TGTGCCAGCAGCCCCCGGGACAGGGTTTTCGGGGAGCTGTTTTTT
CASSPRDRVFGELFF
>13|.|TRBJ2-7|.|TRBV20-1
TGCAGTGCTAGAGAGGGTAACTCCTACGAGCAGTACTTC
CSAREGNSYEQYF
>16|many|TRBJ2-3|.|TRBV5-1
TGCGCCAGCAGCTTGGCCGTTTCGGAGGGCTCGGATACGCAGTATTTT
CASSLAVSEGSDTQYF
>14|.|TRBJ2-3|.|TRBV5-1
TGCGCCAGCAGATTGGGTTTGGGGACGGATACGCAGTATTTT
CASRLGLGTDTQYF
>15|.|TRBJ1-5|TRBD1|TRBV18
TGTGCCAGCTCACCAGAGGGGGCACGGTATCAGCCCCAGCATTTT
CASSPEGARYQPQHF
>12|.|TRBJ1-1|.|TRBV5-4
TGTGCCAGCAGCCGGATGAACACTGAAGCTTTCTTT
CASSRMNTEAFF
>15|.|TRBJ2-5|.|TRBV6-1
TGTGCCAGCAGTGAATCCGCCCAGGGGGGGGAGACCCAGTACTTC
CASSESAQGGETQYF
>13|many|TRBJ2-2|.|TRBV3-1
TGTGCCAGCAGCCAAGTTGACACCGGGGAGCTGTTTTTT
CASSQVDTGELFF
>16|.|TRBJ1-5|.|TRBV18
TGTGCCAGCTCACCCCTACAGTCCCTCCGCAATCAGCCCCAGCATTTT
CASSPLQSLRNQPQHF
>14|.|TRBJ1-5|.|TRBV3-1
TGTGCCAGCAGCCAAGTGGAACAGGGTCAGCCCCAGCATTTT
CASSQVEQGQPQHF
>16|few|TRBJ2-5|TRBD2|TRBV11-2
TGTGCCAGCAGCTGGGAGCGGGGGGGCCGAGGCGAGACCCAGTACTTC
CASSWERGGRGETQYF
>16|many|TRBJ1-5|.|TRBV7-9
TGTGCCAGCAGCTATCAAGCCGGGGCAGGGCCCCAGCCCCAGCATTTT
CASSYQAGAGPQPQHF
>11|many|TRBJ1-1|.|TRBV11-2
TGTGCCAGCAGCTCATACACTGAAGCTTTCTTT
CASSSYTEAFF
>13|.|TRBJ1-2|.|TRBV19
TGTGCCAGTAGTATTTCTGTGGTGGAGGGCTACACCTTC
CASSISVVEGYTF
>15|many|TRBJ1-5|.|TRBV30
TGTGCCTGGAGTGTGGGCAGTCATAGCAATCAGCCCCAGCATTTT
CAWSVGSHSNQPQHF
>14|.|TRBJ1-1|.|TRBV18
TGTGCCAGCTCACCAAAGACCGCGAACACTGAAGCTTTCTTT
CASSPKTANTEAFF
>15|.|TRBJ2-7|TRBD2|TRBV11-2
TGTGCCAGCAGCCGCCATACTAGCGGACTTTACGAGCAGTACTTC
CASSRHTSGLYEQYF
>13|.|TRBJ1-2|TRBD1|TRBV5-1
TGTGCCAGCAGCTTACAGGGGACTCACGGCTACACCTTC
CASSLQGTHGYTF
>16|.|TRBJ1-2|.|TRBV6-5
TGTGCCAGCAGTTACCCGAACGGGCCAGCTGGCTATGGCTACACCTTC
CASSYPNGPAGYGYTF
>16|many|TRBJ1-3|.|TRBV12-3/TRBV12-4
TGTGCCAGCAGTGCGGGAGCAGCCCGCTCTGGAAACACCATATATTTT
CASSAGAARSGNTIYF
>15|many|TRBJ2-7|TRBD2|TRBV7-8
TGTGCCAGCAGCAAACGGACTAGCATCCCCTACGAGCAGTACTTC
CASSKRTSIPYEQYF
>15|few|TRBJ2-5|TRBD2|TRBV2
TGTGCCACCTTACTAGCGGGGGGGCTTCCTGGGACCCAGTACTTC
CATLLAGGLPGTQYF
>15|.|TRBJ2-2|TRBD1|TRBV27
TGTGCCAGCAGTAGGACAGGCTCGAACACCGGGGAGCTGTTTTTT
CASSRTGSNTGELFF
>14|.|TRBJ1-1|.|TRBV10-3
TGTGCCATCAGGACCGGGACTGGAGACACTGAAGCTTTCTTT
CAIRTGTGDTEAFF
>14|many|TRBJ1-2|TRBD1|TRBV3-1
TGTGCCAGCAGCCGAACGGACAGGAACTATGGCTACACCTTC
CASSRTDRNYGYTF
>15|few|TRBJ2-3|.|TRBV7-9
TGTGCCAGCAGCAGCCCGGCATGGAGCACAGATACGCAGTATTTT
CASSSPAWSTDTQYF
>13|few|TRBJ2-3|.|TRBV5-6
TGTGCCAGCAGCCGCCGGGACACAGATACGCAGTATTTT
CASSRRDTDTQYF
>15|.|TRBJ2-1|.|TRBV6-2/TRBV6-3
TGTGCCAGCAGTCCCCTAAGAAGTCAATACAATGAGCAGTTCTTC
CASSPLRSQYNEQFF
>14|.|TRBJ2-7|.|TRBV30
TGTGCCTGGACCCCCACCCGGGCGTCCTACGAGCAGTACTTC
CAWTPTRASYEQYF
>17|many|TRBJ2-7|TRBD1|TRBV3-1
TGTGCCAGCAGCCAAGATCGGGGACAGGCCCACGCAGCTGAGCAGTACTTC
CASSQDRGQAHAAEQYF
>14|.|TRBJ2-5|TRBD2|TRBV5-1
TGCGCCAGCAACCCAATAGCGGGAGCGGAGACCCAGTACTTC
CASNPIAGAETQYF
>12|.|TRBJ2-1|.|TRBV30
TGTGCCTGGGGGAGCTCCTACAATGAGCAGTTCTTC
CAWGSSYNEQFF
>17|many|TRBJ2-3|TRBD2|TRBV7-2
TGTGCCAGCAGCTTAGCGCGGGCGGGGGGGCGCGCAGATACGCAGTATTTT
CASSLARAGGRADTQYF
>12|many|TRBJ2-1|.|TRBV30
TGTGCCTGGAGGAGATGGATGGGTGAGCAGTTCTTC
CAWRRWMGEQFF
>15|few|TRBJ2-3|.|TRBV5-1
TGCGCCAGCAGCTGGAGTGAGATTCACACAGATACGCAGTATTTT
CASSWSEIHTDTQYF
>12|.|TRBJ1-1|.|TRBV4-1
TGCGCCAGCAGCCAAGCCGGGTCTGAAGCTTTCTTT
CASSQAGSEAFF
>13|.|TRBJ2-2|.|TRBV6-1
TGTGCCAGCAGTGAGGAGGTAGCCGGGGAGCTGTTTTTT
CASSEEVAGELFF
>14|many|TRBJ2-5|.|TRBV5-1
TGCGCCAGCAGCTTGGGAGCACTGGGGCAGACCCAGTACTTC
CASSLGALGQTQYF
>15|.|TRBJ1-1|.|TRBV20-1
TGCGGGGTTCAGACGCGGGGGTCGGGGAACACTGAAGCTTTCTTT
CGVQTRGSGNTEAFF
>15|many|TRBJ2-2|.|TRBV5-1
TGCGCCAGCAGCTCGCAGGGGTTTGTACCCGGGGAGCTGTTTTTT
CASSSQGFVPGELFF
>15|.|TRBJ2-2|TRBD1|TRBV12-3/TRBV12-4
TGTGCCAGCAGTCAAAGACAGGGGGCTGACGGGGAGCTGTTTTTT
CASSQRQGADGELFF
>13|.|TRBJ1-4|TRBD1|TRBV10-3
TGTGCCAGCCGACAGGGTCCAAATGAAAAACTGTTTTTT
CASRQGPNEKLFF